This is a list of T cell receptor beta chains from one sample in a study of radiation and T cells in renal cell carcinoma. Sequencing was performed with immunoSEQ multiplex PCR; in TCRdb, only in-frame clones are kept and a portion is missing. Altogether under 35,000 clones are present, around 85% being singletons, with the ten largest covering roughly 30%. This specimen was blood, taken from a patient whose treatment included radiotherapy and nephrectomy. The source is a man between 60 and 75 years old with renal cell carcinoma. Both conserved end residues are part of each CDR3. Fields, in order: D gene, clone size, V gene, J gene, CDR3 protein, CDR3 DNA. D genes are given only for firm matches. Clone size is shown for a subset of rows, as once, few, many or a class of expanded clone.

d_gene: TRBD2; abundance: NA; v_gene: TRBV5-1; j_gene: TRBJ2-3; CDR3aa: CASSLGSGSADTQYF; CDR3nt: TGCGCCAGCAGCTTGGGTAGCGGGAGTGCAGATACGCAGTATTTT
d_gene: NA; abundance: NA; v_gene: TRBV19; j_gene: TRBJ2-4; CDR3aa: CASKNLAKNIQYF; CDR3nt: TGTGCCAGTAAGAATCTAGCCAAAAACATTCAGTACTTC
d_gene: TRBD2; abundance: NA; v_gene: TRBV12-5; j_gene: TRBJ2-4; CDR3aa: CASGLDMTSGNPGAKNIQYF; CDR3nt: TGTGCTAGTGGTTTGGACATGACTAGCGGGAACCCTGGGGCCAAAAACATTCAGTACTTC
d_gene: TRBD2; abundance: NA; v_gene: TRBV15; j_gene: TRBJ2-5; CDR3aa: CATSRGNSGDRETQYF; CDR3nt: TGTGCCACCAGCAGAGGGAATAGCGGGGATAGAGAGACCCAGTACTTC
d_gene: NA; abundance: NA; v_gene: TRBV7-8; j_gene: TRBJ1-5; CDR3aa: CASSAREIGWSNQPQHF; CDR3nt: TGTGCCAGCAGCGCGCGGGAGATTGGTTGGAGCAATCAGCCCCAGCATTTT
d_gene: NA; abundance: NA; v_gene: TRBV6-5; j_gene: TRBJ1-1; CDR3aa: CASIRGQTEAFF; CDR3nt: TGTGCCAGCATACGGGGGCAAACTGAAGCTTTCTTT
d_gene: NA; abundance: NA; v_gene: TRBV2; j_gene: TRBJ1-4; CDR3aa: CASKGRVGEKLFF; CDR3nt: TGTGCCAGCAAGGGGAGGGTAGGGGAAAAACTGTTTTTT
d_gene: TRBD1; abundance: NA; v_gene: TRBV5-6; j_gene: TRBJ1-2; CDR3aa: CASSLYRGPHYGYTF; CDR3nt: TGTGCCAGCAGCTTGTATAGGGGGCCGCACTATGGCTACACCTTC
d_gene: NA; abundance: NA; v_gene: TRBV6-6; j_gene: TRBJ2-7; CDR3aa: CASSYSPREGYEQYF; CDR3nt: TGTGCCAGCAGTTACTCCCCCCGCGAAGGGTACGAGCAGTACTTC
d_gene: NA; abundance: few; v_gene: TRBV2; j_gene: TRBJ2-7; CDR3aa: CASILEGQVTRQQTDEQYF; CDR3nt: TGTGCCAGCATATTGGAGGGTCAGGTGACCAGACAGCAAACCGACGAGCAGTACTTC
d_gene: TRBD2; abundance: NA; v_gene: TRBV4-3; j_gene: TRBJ2-7; CDR3aa: CASSQGRIPAGDLYEQYF; CDR3nt: TGCGCCAGCAGCCAAGGGCGAATCCCAGCGGGGGACCTTTACGAGCAGTACTTC
d_gene: TRBD2; abundance: NA; v_gene: TRBV5-8; j_gene: TRBJ2-2; CDR3aa: CASSLGTSGNTGELFF; CDR3nt: TGTGCCAGCAGCCTGGGGACTAGCGGGAACACCGGGGAGCTGTTTTTT
d_gene: NA; abundance: NA; v_gene: TRBV30; j_gene: TRBJ2-5; CDR3aa: CAWSVGAGEQYF; CDR3nt: TGTGCCTGGAGTGTGGGGGCGGGGGAGCAGTACTTC
d_gene: TRBD2; abundance: NA; v_gene: TRBV25-1; j_gene: TRBJ2-3; CDR3aa: CASSISGRAGDTQYF; CDR3nt: TGTGCCAGTTCGATTAGCGGGAGGGCCGGAGATACGCAGTATTTT
d_gene: NA; abundance: once; v_gene: TRBV6-5; j_gene: TRBJ2-7; CDR3aa: CASSYAASRAYEQYF; CDR3nt: TGTGCCAGCAGTTACGCGGCTAGCAGAGCCTACGAGCAGTACTTC
d_gene: NA; abundance: NA; v_gene: TRBV18; j_gene: TRBJ2-7; CDR3aa: CASSPGQSSYEQYF; CDR3nt: TGTGCCAGCTCACCAGGACAGAGCTCCTACGAGCAGTACTTC
d_gene: NA; abundance: NA; v_gene: TRBV6-1; j_gene: TRBJ2-1; CDR3aa: CASSVFRLEQFF; CDR3nt: TGTGCCAGCAGCGTTTTCCGACTAGAACAGTTCTTC
d_gene: NA; abundance: NA; v_gene: TRBV6-5; j_gene: TRBJ2-5; CDR3aa: CASSEAGETQYF; CDR3nt: TGTGCCAGCAGCGAAGCAGGGGAGACCCAGTACTTC
d_gene: NA; abundance: NA; v_gene: TRBV7-6; j_gene: TRBJ1-4; CDR3aa: CASSSLPRGEKLFF; CDR3nt: TGTGCCAGCAGCTCCCTTCCTCGGGGTGAAAAACTGTTTTTT
d_gene: NA; abundance: NA; v_gene: TRBV20-1; j_gene: TRBJ2-1; CDR3aa: CSAYLNEQFF; CDR3nt: TGCAGTGCTTATCTCAATGAGCAGTTCTTC
d_gene: NA; abundance: NA; v_gene: TRBV5-4; j_gene: TRBJ2-2; CDR3aa: CASAPRISGGELFF; CDR3nt: TGTGCCAGCGCACCTAGGATTAGTGGCGGGGAGCTGTTTTTT
d_gene: NA; abundance: few; v_gene: TRBV11-3; j_gene: TRBJ2-2; CDR3aa: CASSLEQDGELFF; CDR3nt: TGTGCCAGCAGCTTAGAACAGGACGGGGAGCTGTTTTTT
d_gene: NA; abundance: once; v_gene: TRBV28; j_gene: TRBJ2-7; CDR3aa: CASSLGKVTSYEQYF; CDR3nt: TGTGCCAGCAGTCTCGGGAAGGTAACAAGCTACGAGCAGTACTTC
d_gene: TRBD1; abundance: NA; v_gene: TRBV10-3; j_gene: TRBJ1-1; CDR3aa: CAIGNTKGRGGFGAFF; CDR3nt: TGTGCCATCGGAAACACGAAGGGCAGGGGGGGCTTTGGAGCTTTCTTT
d_gene: NA; abundance: NA; v_gene: TRBV7-3; j_gene: TRBJ2-3; CDR3aa: CASSQGVGTSTDTQYF; CDR3nt: TGTGCCAGCTCGCAAGGGGTTGGCACTAGCACAGATACGCAGTATTTT
d_gene: NA; abundance: NA; v_gene: TRBV6-4; j_gene: TRBJ2-3; CDR3aa: CASSDSFFGGSDTQYF; CDR3nt: TGTGCCAGCAGTGACTCATTTTTCGGGGGCTCCGATACGCAGTATTTT
d_gene: NA; abundance: NA; v_gene: TRBV4-1; j_gene: TRBJ2-7; CDR3aa: CASSQETVRGHAYEQYF; CDR3nt: TGCGCCAGCAGCCAAGAGACAGTCAGGGGTCATGCCTACGAGCAGTACTTC
d_gene: NA; abundance: once; v_gene: TRBV5-4; j_gene: TRBJ2-7; CDR3aa: CASSLAGTDLEQYF; CDR3nt: TGTGCCAGCAGCTTGGCTGGGACGGACCTCGAGCAGTACTTC
d_gene: TRBD1; abundance: NA; v_gene: TRBV10-3; j_gene: TRBJ2-5; CDR3aa: CAISEYRQGETQYF; CDR3nt: TGTGCCATCAGTGAGTACAGACAGGGAGAGACCCAGTACTTC
d_gene: NA; abundance: NA; v_gene: TRBV2; j_gene: TRBJ2-3; CDR3aa: CASQGTDTQYF; CDR3nt: TGTGCTTCGCAGGGGACAGATACGCAGTATTTT
d_gene: NA; abundance: once; v_gene: TRBV11-2; j_gene: TRBJ2-7; CDR3aa: CASSLPLLEQYF; CDR3nt: TGTGCCAGCAGCTTACCCTTACTAGAGCAGTACTTC
d_gene: NA; abundance: NA; v_gene: TRBV2; j_gene: TRBJ2-7; CDR3aa: CASSRTFSYEQYF; CDR3nt: TGTGCCAGCAGTAGGACTTTCTCCTACGAGCAGTACTTC
d_gene: NA; abundance: NA; v_gene: TRBV12-5; j_gene: TRBJ2-3; CDR3aa: CASARYTDTQYF; CDR3nt: TGTGCTAGTGCGCGGTACACAGATACGCAGTATTTT
d_gene: NA; abundance: few; v_gene: TRBV2; j_gene: TRBJ2-1; CDR3aa: CASSSNWVAEGSEQFF; CDR3nt: TGTGCCAGCAGTTCGAACTGGGTAGCGGAGGGGTCTGAGCAGTTCTTC
d_gene: NA; abundance: few; v_gene: TRBV2; j_gene: TRBJ1-5; CDR3aa: CASGTGSYYQPQHF; CDR3nt: TGTGCCAGCGGGACCGGGTCCTACTATCAGCCCCAGCATTTT
d_gene: NA; abundance: NA; v_gene: TRBV7-6; j_gene: TRBJ2-1; CDR3aa: CASSLNLVYNEQFF; CDR3nt: TGTGCCAGCAGCCTCAATCTGGTATACAATGAGCAGTTCTTC
d_gene: NA; abundance: NA; v_gene: TRBV20-1; j_gene: TRBJ2-7; CDR3aa: CSAPSGVGQYF; CDR3nt: TGCAGTGCCCCGTCCGGGGTTGGGCAGTACTTC
d_gene: TRBD2; abundance: once; v_gene: TRBV6-5; j_gene: TRBJ2-7; CDR3aa: CASTPVAGVAYEQYF; CDR3nt: TGTGCCAGCACCCCCGTAGCGGGAGTCGCCTACGAGCAGTACTTC
d_gene: NA; abundance: NA; v_gene: TRBV19; j_gene: TRBJ1-3; CDR3aa: CASSTDNSGNTIYF; CDR3nt: TGTGCCAGTAGTACCGACAACTCTGGAAACACCATATATTTT
d_gene: NA; abundance: few; v_gene: TRBV5-1; j_gene: TRBJ1-3; CDR3aa: CASSLDPGGVGNTIYF; CDR3nt: TGCGCCAGCAGCTTGGATCCCGGGGGCGTTGGAAACACCATATATTTT
d_gene: NA; abundance: NA; v_gene: TRBV19; j_gene: TRBJ2-6; CDR3aa: CASAQGSVSLSGANVLTF; CDR3nt: TGTGCCAGTGCCCAGGGGAGCGTCTCTCTCTCTGGGGCCAACGTCCTGACTTTC
d_gene: TRBD2; abundance: NA; v_gene: TRBV5-1; j_gene: TRBJ2-1; CDR3aa: CASSKALGLAEANEQFF; CDR3nt: TGCGCCAGCAGCAAGGCCCTGGGACTAGCAGAAGCCAATGAGCAGTTCTTC
d_gene: NA; abundance: NA; v_gene: TRBV2; j_gene: TRBJ1-4; CDR3aa: CASRGDLLNEKLFF; CDR3nt: TGTGCCAGCAGGGGGGATCTCCTAAATGAAAAACTGTTTTTT
d_gene: NA; abundance: few; v_gene: TRBV19; j_gene: TRBJ2-2; CDR3aa: CASSKPQGGTGELFF; CDR3nt: TGTGCCAGTAGTAAACCCCAGGGAGGCACCGGGGAGCTGTTTTTT
d_gene: NA; abundance: NA; v_gene: TRBV10-3; j_gene: TRBJ1-6; CDR3aa: CAISTGQPGSPLHF; CDR3nt: TGTGCCATCAGCACCGGACAGCCAGGGTCACCCCTCCACTTT
d_gene: TRBD2; abundance: NA; v_gene: TRBV28; j_gene: TRBJ2-7; CDR3aa: CASRPPGRGNEQYF; CDR3nt: TGTGCCAGCAGGCCGCCGGGGAGGGGCAACGAGCAGTACTTC
d_gene: TRBD2; abundance: NA; v_gene: TRBV4-2; j_gene: TRBJ2-1; CDR3aa: CASSARTSSKGNEQFF; CDR3nt: TGTGCCAGCAGCGCCCGGACTAGCTCGAAGGGAAATGAGCAGTTCTTC
d_gene: NA; abundance: few; v_gene: TRBV9; j_gene: TRBJ1-3; CDR3aa: CASTLDSSGNTIYF; CDR3nt: TGTGCCAGCACTTTAGACAGCTCTGGAAACACCATATATTTT
d_gene: TRBD1; abundance: NA; v_gene: TRBV30; j_gene: TRBJ1-2; CDR3aa: CAWSVKSLPGTAF; CDR3nt: TGTGCCTGGAGCGTCAAAAGCCTGCCCGGGACAGCCTTC
d_gene: NA; abundance: NA; v_gene: TRBV5-6; j_gene: TRBJ2-7; CDR3aa: CASSLVTAANYEQYF; CDR3nt: TGTGCCAGCAGCTTGGTAACAGCGGCCAACTACGAGCAGTACTTC
d_gene: NA; abundance: few; v_gene: TRBV7-9; j_gene: TRBJ1-2; CDR3aa: CASSPAEGLVYGYTF; CDR3nt: TGTGCCAGCAGCCCCGCCGAGGGACTTGTCTATGGCTACACCTTC
d_gene: NA; abundance: NA; v_gene: TRBV19; j_gene: TRBJ2-1; CDR3aa: CASRDWRTGEQFF; CDR3nt: TGTGCCAGTAGGGACTGGAGGACGGGTGAGCAGTTCTTC
d_gene: TRBD2; abundance: few; v_gene: TRBV12-5; j_gene: TRBJ2-1; CDR3aa: CASQPSSGSYNEQFF; CDR3nt: TGTGCTAGTCAGCCCTCTAGCGGGAGCTACAATGAGCAGTTCTTC
d_gene: NA; abundance: NA; v_gene: TRBV7-9; j_gene: TRBJ2-1; CDR3aa: CASSLINEQFF; CDR3nt: TGTGCCAGCAGCCTTATCAATGAGCAGTTCTTC
d_gene: NA; abundance: few; v_gene: TRBV28; j_gene: TRBJ2-7; CDR3aa: CASSLSRAGAYEQYF; CDR3nt: TGTGCCAGCAGTTTAAGCCGGGCAGGTGCCTACGAGCAGTACTTC